Below are 21 T cell receptor beta chains sequenced from a single sample in a study of CD4 T cells in relation to SARS-CoV-2 and coronaviruses. Clones were sequenced by immunoSEQ multiplex PCR, and TCRdb holds only the in-frame ones, with some missing. Of about 26,000 clones in the sample, around 75% were seen once. Before the COVID-19 pandemic, during about 2011-2018, CD4+ T cells were taken from unexposed donors. CD4+ T cells were isolated from the cells after 10 days of culture. Their antigens are not known. The source material was CD4+ T cells from PBMCs, cultured in vitro. The receptors shown here come from a human donor in good health.

The chain is built from TRBV14 and TRBJ1-1, with no clear D. With 0 bases removed from V and 4 bases from J, the gap between germline ends came to 6 bases. Germline assignment: CDR1 SGHDN and CDR2 FVKESK. The CDR3 loop spans 13 amino acids. CDR3 amino acids: CASSQDWGTEAFF. For the CDR3, the DNA is TGTGCCAGCAGCCAAGACTGGGGCACTGAAGCTTTCTTT.

A few counts support this clone. V and J are TRBV5-1 and TRBJ2-2; TRBD2 agrees at 9 bases. V shed 1 base, J shed 5 bases, and the junction held 6 bases outside the gene matches. Germline lookup yields CDR1 SGHRS and CDR2 YFSETQ. The CDR3 loop spans 16 amino acids. The CDR3 sequence: CASSLNGGRETGELFF. Here the CDR3 DNA reads TGCGCCAGCAGCTTGAATGGCGGGAGGGAAACCGGGGAGCTGTTTTTT. The full variable domain, rest sourced from reference TRBV5-1 and TRBJ2-2, is KAGVTQTPRYLIKTRGQQVTLSCSPISGHRSVSWYQQTPGQGLQFLFEYFSETQRNKGNFPGRFSGRQFSNSRSEMNVSTLELGDSALYLCASSLNGGRETGELFFGEGSRLTVL.

V is TRBV30 and J is TRBJ1-3; D is unresolved. CDR1 and CDR2 (germline): GTSNPN, SVGIG (reference sequence). The CDR3 runs to 15 residues. The V end was cut by 0 bases, the J end by 0 bases, with 9 bases between. Written as DNA, the CDR3 is TGTGCCTGGAGTGTACCGAGGGCCTCTGGAAACACCATATATTTT. Its translation: CAWSVPRASGNTIYF.

The chain recombines TRBV5-5 with TRBJ2-3; 10 bases align to TRBD1. The CDR3 sequence is 15 residues long. Germline CDR1 is SGHKS and CDR2 is YYEKEE (reference sequence). V shed 4 bases, J shed 3 bases, and the junction held 5 bases outside the gene matches. CDR3 sequence reads: CASSTPGQGTDTQYF. The CDR3 DNA reads TGTGCCAGCAGCACACCGGGACAGGGGACAGATACGCAGTATTTT.

This clone has just a few counts. J is TRBJ1-4 and V is TRBV5-4; TRBD1 might be the D (6 bases). The CDR3 sequence is 15 residues long. Germline V CDR1 and CDR2: SGHNT, YYREEE (reference sequence). V gave up 0 bases and J gave up 3 bases, with 9 bases separating them. The CDR3 is CASSLGGAANEKLFF. The CDR3, as DNA: TGTGCCAGCAGCTTGGGGGGGGCGGCTAATGAAAAACTGTTTTTT.

The chain links TRBV3-1 (or the pseudogene TRBV3-2) to TRBJ1-1, with D possibly matching TRBD1 (6 bases). The germline V and J ends were trimmed by 5 bases and 5 bases, with 12 bases remaining between them. Germline V gives CDR1 LGHDT, CDR2 YNNKEL (reference sequence). The CDR3 has 13 amino acids. The CDR3: CASSRGVGTEAFF. As DNA, the CDR3 is TGTGCCAGCAGCAGGGGGGTCGGGACTGAAGCTTTCTTT.

This chain joins TRBV5-1 and TRBJ1-2, with a tentative D call TRBD1 (6 bases). The V gene lost 3 bases and the J gene lost 4 bases, with 13 bases spanning the gap. The germline CDR1 and CDR2 sequences are SGHRS and YFSETQ. The CDR3 sequence is 14 residues long. CDR3 DNA: TGCGCCAGCAGCTCGGGGGGGGCACGCTATGGCTACACCTTC. Its translation is CASSSGGARYGYTF.

This clone was seen more than once but under ten times. V and J are TRBV2 and TRBJ1-3; no definite D call. The CDR3 sequence is 15 residues long. The germline V gene has CDR1 SNHLY and CDR2 FYNNEI. The V end lost 5 bases, the J end lost 0 bases, and 11 bases lay between the germline ends. The CDR3 loop is CASSLDLRSGNTIYF. For the CDR3, the DNA is TGTGCCAGCAGTTTGGACCTACGCTCTGGAAACACCATATATTTT.

Within the sample, this clone is medium-sized. The genes are TRBV6-5 and TRBJ1-5; TRBD1 is a possible D gene (6 bases). Trimming left V 6 bases short and J 5 bases short, with 11 bases between. CDR1 is MNHEY and CDR2 is SVGAGI in the germline V gene. The CDR3 consists of 13 residues. CDR3 coding DNA: TGTGCCAGCAGCCAGGGGCCCCATCAGCCCCAGCATTTT. Protein product: CASSQGPHQPQHF.

The gene calls are TRBV5-6 and TRBJ2-7; D tentatively reads TRBD1 or TRBD2 (5 bases each). Germline assignment: CDR1 SGHDT and CDR2 YYEEEE. Trimming stripped 4 bases from V and 4 bases from J, with 27 bases between. The CDR3 is 18 amino acids. The CDR3 nucleotides read TGTGCCAGCAGCCGCCAGGTTAGCGCGGCAGGGTTTCGTTACGAGCAGTACTTC. The encoded protein is CASSRQVSAAGFRYEQYF. Drawing the rest from reference TRBV5-6 and TRBJ2-7, the complete variable domain is DAGVTQSPTHLIKTRGQQVTLRCSPKSGHDTVSWYQQALGQGPQFIFQYYEEEERQRGNFPDRFSGHQFPNYSSELNVNALLLGDSALYLCASSRQVSAAGFRYEQYFGPGTRLTVT.

The chain recombines TRBV5-1 with TRBJ2-5, with no clear D. Germline V gene data show CDR1 as SGHRS and CDR2 as YFSETQ. V dropped 2 bases and J dropped 3 bases, with 2 bases sitting between them. This CDR3 is 11 amino acids long. In nucleotides, the CDR3 is TGCGCCAGCAGCTTAGAAGAGACCCAGTACTTC. Translating gives CASSLEETQYF.

This clone came up a few times. The rearrangement uses TRBV2 and TRBJ1-6; the D is unclear. Germline V gene sequence: CDR1 SNHLY, CDR2 FYNNEI. The CDR3 consists of 13 residues. Trimming cost V 2 bases and J 7 bases, with 6 bases left between them. The CDR3 nucleotides read TGTGCCAGCAGTGAATTGCAAAATTCACCCCTCCACTTT. Protein product: CASSELQNSPLHF.

The chain links TRBV9 to TRBJ2-2; no reliable D call. Germline values: CDR1 SGDLS, CDR2 YYNGEE. The V end lost 0 bases, the J end lost 7 bases, and 4 bases lay between the germline ends. This CDR3 has 12 amino acids. Here the CDR3 DNA reads TGTGCCAGCAGCGTAGTTGGCGGGGAGCTGTTTTTT. Its protein is CASSVVGGELFF.

The chain links TRBV19 to TRBJ1-2, with D maybe TRBD1 (6 bases). Trimming removed 2 bases at V and 1 base at J, with 17 bases between. This CDR3 has 17 residues. CDR1 LNHDA and CDR2 SQIVND come from the germline V gene (reference sequence). The CDR3, as DNA: TGTGCCAGTAGTATATCCAGGGGAACCCTTGTTAACTATGGCTACACCTTC. Translating it yields CASSISRGTLVNYGYTF.

The genes are TRBV5-1 and TRBJ2-2; TRBD1 matches at 7 bases. CDR1 is SGHRS, CDR2 YFSETQ, per germline. Trimming at V came to 0 bases and at J to 1 base, leaving 9 bases not matched to a gene. The CDR3 contains 18 residues. CDR3 protein: CASSLVTGDGRNTGELFF. In DNA, the CDR3 is TGCGCCAGCAGCTTGGTCACAGGGGACGGTAGGAACACCGGGGAGCTGTTTTTT. The full variable domain, in which reference TRBV5-1 and TRBJ2-2 provide the parts outside the CDR3, is KAGVTQTPRYLIKTRGQQVTLSCSPISGHRSVSWYQQTPGQGLQFLFEYFSETQRNKGNFPGRFSGRQFSNSRSEMNVSTLELGDSALYLCASSLVTGDGRNTGELFFGEGSRLTVL.

The rearrangement joins TRBV6-5 to TRBJ2-5, with a weak D call TRBD2 (6 bases). Between the trimmed V and J ends, which lost 8 bases and 1 base, there was a span of 11 bases. The CDR3 contains 13 residues. Per germline, CDR1 MNHEY and CDR2 SVGAGI. CDR3 bases: TGTGCCAGCGGGCGGGGCTTCCAAGAGACCCAGTACTTC. It encodes CASGRGFQETQYF.

CDR3 sequence (DNA): TGCGCCAGCAGCCCGGGTGCTGTGGGAAACTATGGCTACACCTTC. This gives the protein CASSPGAVGNYGYTF. V gene TRBV5-1 combines with J gene TRBJ1-2; D is unresolved. V was clipped by 4 bases and J by 2 bases, with 15 bases between them. The CDR3 spans 15 residues. Germline loops: CDR1 SGHRS, CDR2 YFSETQ.

The rearrangement joins TRBV10-3 to TRBJ1-1; D gene uncertain. The CDR3 totals 12 residues. Between the trimmed V and J ends, which lost 6 bases and 0 bases, there was a span of 5 bases. Germline CDR1 ENHRY, CDR2 SYGVKD. The CDR3 bases are TGTGCCATCAGGGATATGAACACTGAAGCTTTCTTT. Translating it yields CAIRDMNTEAFF.

V usage is TRBV28 and J usage is TRBJ1-5, with 9 positions matching TRBD1. Trimming at V came to 4 bases and at J to 5 bases, leaving 6 bases not matched to a gene. The germline V gene has CDR1 MDHEN and CDR2 SYDVKM. This CDR3 is 15 amino acids long. The CDR3 is CASSSLTGGDQPQHF. The CDR3, as DNA: TGTGCCAGCAGTTCTCTGACAGGGGGGGATCAGCCCCAGCATTTT.

The chain links TRBV5-1 to TRBJ1-1; possible D gene TRBD1, 5 bases. The CDR3 extends over 17 amino acids. V was shortened by 5 bases and J by 0 bases, with 20 bases between the two germline ends. Germline V lookup: CDR1 SGHRS, CDR2 YFSETQ. As DNA, the CDR3 is TGCGCCAGCAGAAACTGGGACCAAGATGGAGTGAACACTGAAGCTTTCTTT. Amino acids: CASRNWDQDGVNTEAFF.

This clone is labeled medium-sized. The V call is TRBV5-1, the J call TRBJ1-5; D is uncertain. Germline V CDR1 and CDR2: SGHRS, YFSETQ. The CDR3 has 15 residues. V gave up 3 bases and J gave up 3 bases, with 13 bases separating them. CDR3 coding DNA: TGCGCCAGCAGCTATGGCGGGTCAGTCAATCAGCCCCAGCATTTT. It specifies CASSYGGSVNQPQHF.